A single TCR beta chain is shown here with its context. What it binds is unknown. The source of the sample is a study of Tregs in tolerant kidney transplant recipients. Study at large: Related graft donors supplied nonmyeloablative bone marrow transplants, and mixed chimerism was transient. Overall study findings and caveats: Some patients' samples used different primers over time, so nucleotide sequences weren't comparable.

Unstimulated Tregs (CD4+CD25+CD127-) and CD4+CD25- non-Tregs were sorted from PBMCs. The method was immunoSEQ multiplex PCR; TCRdb's version includes in-frame clones alone and lacks a portion of them. Of some 62,000 clones in the sample, 98% were seen once. The CDR3 runs 16 residues. V trimming: 5 bases; J trimming: 1 base; junction bases outside the gene matches: 8. CDR1 and CDR2 from the germline V gene are MNHNY and SVGAGI (reference sequence). This chain links TRBV6-6 with TRBJ2-5; 9 bases fit TRBD2. Sequences were derived from Tregs from blood, sampled before the transplant. The clonotype originates from a human donor who received a combined kidney and bone marrow transplant. The CDR3 DNA reads TGTGCCAGCAGTGCCACCCTAGCGGGGACCCAAGAGACCCAGTACTTC. Encoded protein: CASSATLAGTQETQYF.